This T cell receptor beta chain was captured by sequencing in a study of chemoradiotherapy in HPV16-positive cancers. Across the whole study: A couple of HPV16-positive patients' cells yielded candidate HPV-specific clones and common motifs. The study's findings and limits: The functional HPV-specific definition rests on just a couple of HPV16-positive patients.

Germline V gene sequence: CDR1 MNHEY, CDR2 SVGAGI. Trimming removed 0 bases at V and 0 bases at J, with 8 bases between. The CDR3 is 15 amino acids. About this clone: Its antigen is not known.

Samples were taken several times over chemoradiotherapy. Assay used: immunoSEQ multiplex PCR; TCRdb lists only in-frame clones, some missing. The data show tens of thousands of clones, around two thirds seen once. This material was obtained from a patient who underwent chemoradiotherapy. The V gene is TRBV6-5, the J gene TRBJ2-5, with D unclear. This TCR was sampled from a human donor with HPV-associated anogenital cancer. The CDR3 region has the DNA TGTGCCAGCAGTTACTCGAGGCTATACCAAGAGACCCAGTACTTC. Translated: CASSYSRLYQETQYF.